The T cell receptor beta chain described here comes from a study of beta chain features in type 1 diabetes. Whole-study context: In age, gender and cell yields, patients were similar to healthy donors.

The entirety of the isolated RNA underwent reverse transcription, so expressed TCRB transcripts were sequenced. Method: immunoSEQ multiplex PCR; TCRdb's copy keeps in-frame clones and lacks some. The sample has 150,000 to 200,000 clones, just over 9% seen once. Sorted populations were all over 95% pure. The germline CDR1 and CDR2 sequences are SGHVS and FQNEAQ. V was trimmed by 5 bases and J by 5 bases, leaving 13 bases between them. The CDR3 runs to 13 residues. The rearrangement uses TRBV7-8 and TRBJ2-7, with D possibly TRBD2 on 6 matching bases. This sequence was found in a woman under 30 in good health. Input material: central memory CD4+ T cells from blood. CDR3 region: CASSLGRGDEQYF. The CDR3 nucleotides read TGTGCCAGCAGCCTCGGTCGCGGGGACGAGCAGTACTTC.